Each of the 27 T cell receptor beta chains below was sequenced from the same sample in a study of cytomegalovirus exposure and HLA in healthy donors. The primer mix had 60 Vbeta and 13 Jbeta primers. Using immunoSEQ multiplex PCR, the repertoire was profiled, and TCRdb retains in-frame clones only, with some absent. The sample comprises 110,000 to 150,000 clones, roughly 10% of which are singletons, and 1.8% rests with the top ten. The specimen sequenced was PBMCs. The origin of the receptors is a man in his fifties or sixties in good health and CMV-seronegative.

This chain connects TRBV25-1 to TRBJ2-5; TRBD2 matches 8 bases. V shed 2 bases and J 6 bases; nucleotides not matched to a gene: 8. Germline V gives CDR1 MGHDK, CDR2 SYGVNS. The CDR3 totals 15 residues. This chain's CDR3 is CASSEPGGPGKTQYF. The CDR3 nucleotides read TGTGCCAGCAGTGAACCGGGAGGGCCGGGGAAGACCCAGTACTTC.

The J gene is TRBJ2-2, the V gene TRBV15, with TRBD2 identical over 7 bases. J gave up 3 bases and V 0 bases, and 4 bases lay outside the gene matches. This CDR3 contains 16 residues. Germline CDR1 and CDR2: LNHNV and YYDKDF (reference sequence). For the CDR3, the DNA is TGTGCCACCAGCAGAGATTCAGGGAGGGACACCGGGGAGCTGTTTTTT. Translating it yields CATSRDSGRDTGELFF.

This rearrangement joins TRBV18 to TRBJ2-5, with 14 bases identical to TRBD2. In germline, CDR1 is KGHSH, CDR2 LQKENI. V dropped 4 bases and J dropped 1; count of bases not matched to a gene: 2. The CDR3 covers 16 residues. CDR3 sequence (DNA): TGTGCCAGCTCACTCGGGACTAGCGGGAGCCAAGAGACCCAGTACTTC. This translates into CASSLGTSGSQETQYF.

V usage is TRBV30 and J usage is TRBJ1-2, with TRBD1 identical over 8 bases. Trimming at V came to 0 bases and at J to 4 bases, leaving 4 bases not matched to a gene. Germline V CDR1 and CDR2: GTSNPN, SVGIG (reference sequence). The CDR3 runs to 14 residues. The CDR3 reads CAWSVSGGLYGYTF. The DNA of the CDR3 is TGTGCCTGGAGTGTGTCAGGGGGCCTCTATGGCTACACCTTC.

This chain joins TRBV6-6 and TRBJ1-5; D not resolved. V was cut by 0 bases and J by 1 base, with 10 bases left in between. The germline V gene encodes CDR1 MNHNY and CDR2 SVGAGI (reference sequence). CDR3 length equals 16 residues. CDR3 in amino acids: CASSYSRDSSNQPQHF. In DNA, the CDR3 is TGTGCCAGCAGTTACTCCCGTGACTCGAGCAATCAGCCCCAGCATTTT.

The CDR3 DNA reads as TGTGCCAGCAGTTACCCCGGGACAGGGCTCTACACCTTC. Encoded protein: CASSYPGTGLYTF. V is TRBV6-5 and J is TRBJ1-2; 9 nucleotides match TRBD1. Germline CDR1 and CDR2: MNHEY and SVGAGI. This CDR3 has 13 residues. Trimming cost V 2 bases and J 10 bases; bases outside gene matches: 5.

This clone was recorded a few times. This chain joins TRBV7-2 and TRBJ1-4; no firm D call. The CDR3 extends over 17 amino acids. Trimming took 5 bases from V and 8 from J, leaving 24 bases between them. CDR1 is SGHTA and CDR2 is FQGNSA in the germline V gene. The CDR3 sequence is CASSPAFGGQPTEKLFF. DNA of the CDR3: TGTGCCAGCAGCCCCGCCTTTGGTGGGCAGCCCACCGAAAAACTGTTTTTT.

This clone has a handful of counts. This chain connects TRBV6-5 to TRBJ1-1; D remains unclear. Germline CDR1 and CDR2: MNHEY and SVGAGI. This CDR3 has 14 residues. V lost 2 bases to trimming and J lost 1 base, with 8 bases between them. The CDR3 DNA is TGTGCCAGCAGTTACCCTGGGCCGAACACTGAAGCTTTCTTT. Translating gives CASSYPGPNTEAFF.

This clone was seen a few times. V gene TRBV30 combines with J gene TRBJ1-2; a weak D match, TRBD1 (6 bases). V was shortened by 0 bases and J by 0 bases, with 11 bases between the two germline ends. This CDR3 is 15 amino acids long. Germline CDR1 is GTSNPN and CDR2 is SVGIG (reference sequence). This CDR3 is CAWSVRAGANYGYTF. The CDR3 DNA reads TGTGCCTGGAGTGTACGTGCAGGGGCTAACTATGGCTACACCTTC. The whole variable domain, remainder taken from reference TRBV30 and TRBJ1-2, is SQTIHQWPATLVQPVGSPLSLECTVEGTSNPNLYWYRQAAGRGLQLLFYSVGIGQISSEVPQNLSASRPQDRQFILSSKKLLLSDSGFYLCAWSVRAGANYGYTFGSGTRLTVV.

This clone has more than one count but fewer than ten. The sample has other DNA sequences that encode this CDR3 too. The rearrangement uses TRBV25-1 and TRBJ2-7; 7 bases are shared with TRBD2. The CDR3 runs to 17 residues. Germline V lookup: CDR1 MGHDK, CDR2 SYGVNS. Trimming removed 4 bases from V and 5 bases from J; junction bases left unmatched: 17. The CDR3 here is CASSVGLARAGVHEQYF. DNA for the CDR3: TGTGCCAGCAGTGTAGGCCTGGCGCGGGCGGGAGTCCACGAGCAGTACTTC.

This clone was recorded a few times. J is TRBJ2-3 and V is TRBV5-1; 13 nucleotides line up with TRBD2. The trim removed 3 bases at V and 1 base at J, leaving 8 bases unmatched. This CDR3 region has 18 residues. Germline V gene data show CDR1 as SGHRS and CDR2 as YFSETQ. CDR3 DNA: TGCGCCAGCAGCTCTGGACTAGCGGGAGTAGGCGGCACAGATACGCAGTATTTT. Encoded protein: CASSSGLAGVGGTDTQYF.

This clone came up a few times. The chain employs TRBV25-1 and TRBJ2-6; TRBD1 matches 9 bases. The germline gives CDR1 MGHDK, CDR2 SYGVNS. J was trimmed by 3 bases and V by 2 bases; bases with no gene match: 5. The CDR3 has 17 residues. CDR3 amino acids: CASSEVTGGFGANVLTF. DNA of the CDR3: TGTGCCAGCAGTGAAGTAACAGGGGGCTTTGGGGCCAACGTCCTGACTTTC.

The rearrangement uses TRBV10-3 and TRBJ1-1, with D possibly TRBD1 on 6 matching bases. Looked up from germline, CDR1 is ENHRY and CDR2 is SYGVKD. CDR3 length: 15 amino acids. V was clipped by 3 bases and J by 1 base, with 12 bases between them. The CDR3 region has the DNA TGTGCCATCAGTGACCCTGCAGGGGAGAACACTGAAGCTTTCTTT. It is translated as CAISDPAGENTEAFF.

This clone was seen more than once but under ten times. This sequence joins TRBV7-2 and TRBJ1-2; D is undetermined. The ends were cut back, 2 bases at V and 5 bases at J, with 9 bases in the middle. The CDR3 consists of 13 residues. Germline V gene lookup returns CDR1 SGHTA and CDR2 FQGNSA. CDR3 region: CASSLQTGYGYTF. In DNA form, the CDR3 reads TGTGCCAGCAGCTTACAGACGGGGTATGGCTACACCTTC.

J is TRBJ1-1 and V is TRBV29-1; TRBD1 agrees at 7 bases. The germline CDR1 and CDR2 sequences are SQVTM and ANQGSEA. J gave up 4 bases and V 5 bases, and 7 bases lay outside the gene matches. The CDR3 is 13 amino acids. CDR3 in amino acids: CSVKQGRVTEAFF. CDR3 in DNA: TGCAGCGTTAAACAGGGGAGAGTCACTGAAGCTTTCTTT.

This clone was recorded a few times. The genes are TRBV2 and TRBJ2-3; 7 bases fit TRBD1. The V segment lost 7 bases and the J segment 3 bases; nucleotides outside the gene matches: 7. The germline CDR1 and CDR2 sequences are SNHLY and FYNNEI. CDR3 size: 14 residues. The CDR3 reads CASTRQGLTDTQYF. The CDR3 DNA is TGTGCCAGCACTAGACAGGGTCTGACAGATACGCAGTATTTT.

This clone was seen a few times. The same CDR3 also results from other DNA sequences found in this sample. The CDR3 protein is CASSPGGDTEAFF. The CDR3 nucleotides are TGTGCCAGCTCACCGGGCGGGGACACTGAAGCTTTCTTT. The chain employs TRBV18 and TRBJ1-1, with D hard to call. The CDR3 sequence is 13 residues long. The ends were cut back, 3 bases at V and 3 bases at J, with 8 bases in the middle. Per germline, CDR1 KGHSH and CDR2 LQKENI.

The chain has TRBV6-5 and TRBJ2-1, with TRBD1 identical over 10 bases. This CDR3 has 13 amino acids. CDR1 is MNHEY, CDR2 SVGAGI, per germline. Trimming removed 6 bases from V and 7 bases from J; junction bases left unmatched: 3. The CDR3 DNA is TGTGCCAGCAGCCGGACAGGGGGAAATGAGCAGTTCTTC. It yields the protein CASSRTGGNEQFF.

The chain couples TRBV29-1 to TRBJ2-7; TRBD2 might be the D (5 bases). Deletions cut 5 bases from V and 2 bases from J, with 10 bases between. The CDR3 is 12 residues long. Germline lookup yields CDR1 SQVTM and CDR2 ANQGSEA. CDR3 protein: CSVYRGTYEQYF. The CDR3 region has the DNA TGCAGCGTTTATCGGGGTACCTACGAGCAGTACTTC.

On this clone: A far larger clone lies a single base away; this is likely a read error. The chain links TRBV27 to TRBJ2-1; 7 nucleotides match TRBD1. The CDR3 covers 15 residues. V lost 5 bases and J lost 0; bases outside the gene matches: 4. The V gene's germline CDR1 is MNHEY and CDR2 SMNVEV (reference sequence). The CDR3 bases are TGTGCCAGCAGTCTCCGGGACAGCTCCTACAATGAGCAGTTCTTC. Protein sequence: CASSLRDSSYNEQFF.

This clone appeared a few times. The rearrangement joins TRBV2 to TRBJ1-5, with 7 bases aligning to TRBD1. Trimming took 4 bases from V and 5 from J; bases not matched to a gene: 2. CDR1 is SNHLY, CDR2 FYNNEI, per germline. The CDR3 runs to 13 residues. CDR3 residues: CASSVDRDQPQHF. In nucleotides, the CDR3 is TGTGCCAGCAGTGTAGACAGGGATCAGCCCCAGCATTTT.

This clone was detected only a few times. The chain combines TRBV7-8 with TRBJ2-3; TRBD2 matches at 8 bases. CDR1 and CDR2 (germline): SGHVS, FQNEAQ. This CDR3 is 17 amino acids long. Germline trimming cut 2 bases from V and 4 bases from J; bases unmatched to any gene: 11. The CDR3 DNA is TGTGCCAGCAGCTTATCCCCCTTCAGCGGGAGTGCAGATACGCAGTATTTT. It yields the protein CASSLSPFSGSADTQYF.

The chain couples TRBV7-3 to TRBJ2-7; possibly TRBD1 for D (5 bases). CDR1 and CDR2 from the germline V gene are SGHTA and FQGTGA. The CDR3 runs 12 residues. V was pared by 4 bases and J by 5 bases, with 9 bases between. The CDR3 spells CASSSQGHEQYF. The CDR3 region has the DNA TGTGCCAGCAGCTCTCAGGGCCACGAGCAGTACTTC.

The J gene is TRBJ1-3, the V gene TRBV29-1; D might be TRBD1 (6 bases). This CDR3 is 14 amino acids long. Germline V gene data show CDR1 as SQVTM and CDR2 as ANQGSEA. V shed 4 bases and J shed 0 bases, with 10 bases lying between them. In DNA, the CDR3 is TGCAGCGTTGGGGACACTTACTCTGGAAACACCATATATTTT. Its translation: CSVGDTYSGNTIYF.

This clone has only a few counts. The chain is built from TRBV19 and TRBJ1-5, with D unclear. V lost 5 bases to trimming and J lost 2 bases, with 16 bases between them. In germline, CDR1 is LNHDA, CDR2 SQIVND (reference sequence). The CDR3 runs to 16 residues. The CDR3 bases are TGTGCCAGTAGTCCCTCGGGTTGGGGAGGCAATCAGCCCCAGCATTTT. The encoded protein is CASSPSGWGGNQPQHF.

The J gene is TRBJ2-2, the V gene TRBV11-2, with 8 bases lining up with TRBD2. This CDR3 comprises 19 residues. The germline gives CDR1 SGHAT, CDR2 FQNNGV. V lost 0 bases to trimming and J lost 5 bases; unmatched junction nucleotides: 14. This CDR3 reads CASSLDLAEFRGGTGELFF. CDR3 coding DNA: TGTGCCAGCAGCTTAGATCTTGCCGAGTTTCGGGGGGGGACCGGGGAGCTGTTTTTT.

The chain carries TRBV28 and TRBJ2-7; 8 bases map to TRBD1. The CDR3 spans 14 residues. V lost 2 bases to trimming and J lost 5 bases; unmatched junction nucleotides: 5. Germline-derived CDR1 and CDR2 are MDHEN and SYDVKM. The DNA for the CDR3 is TGTGCCAGCAGTTTAGGACAGGGAATCCACGAGCAGTACTTC. Translated: CASSLGQGIHEQYF. Drawing the rest from reference TRBV28 and TRBJ2-7, the complete variable domain is DVKVTQSSRYLVKRTGEKVFLECVQDMDHENMFWYRQDPGLGLRLIYFSYDVKMKEKGDIPEGYSVSREKKERFSLILESASTNQTSMYLCASSLGQGIHEQYFGPGTRLTVT.